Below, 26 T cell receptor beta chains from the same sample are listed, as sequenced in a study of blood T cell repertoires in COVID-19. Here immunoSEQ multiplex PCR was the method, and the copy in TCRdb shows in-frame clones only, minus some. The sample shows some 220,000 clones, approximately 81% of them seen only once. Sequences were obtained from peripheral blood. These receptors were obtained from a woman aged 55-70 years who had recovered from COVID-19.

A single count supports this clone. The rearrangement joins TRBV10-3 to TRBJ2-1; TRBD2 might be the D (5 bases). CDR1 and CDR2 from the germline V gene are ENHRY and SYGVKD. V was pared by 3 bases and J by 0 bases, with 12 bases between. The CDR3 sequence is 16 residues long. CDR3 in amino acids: CAISDSGGVSYNEQFF. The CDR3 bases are TGTGCCATCAGTGATTCAGGAGGAGTCTCCTACAATGAGCAGTTCTTC.

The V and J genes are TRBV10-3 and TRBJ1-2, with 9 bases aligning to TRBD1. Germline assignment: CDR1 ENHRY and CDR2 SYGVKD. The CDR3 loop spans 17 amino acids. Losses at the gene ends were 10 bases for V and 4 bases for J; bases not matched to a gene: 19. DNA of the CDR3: TGTGCCACCTCAGCAGGGCGAGGACAGGGGCGGGGCTATGGCTACACCTTC. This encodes CATSAGRGQGRGYGYTF.

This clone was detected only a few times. CDR3 loop: CASSANFDRANYGYTF. The DNA for the CDR3 is TGTGCCAGCAGTGCCAACTTCGACAGGGCAAACTATGGCTACACCTTC. The chain is built from TRBV25-1 and TRBJ1-2, with 7 bases lining up with TRBD1. In germline, CDR1 is MGHDK, CDR2 SYGVNS. CDR3 length: 16 amino acids. V trimming: 4 bases; J trimming: 2 bases; junction bases outside the gene matches: 10.

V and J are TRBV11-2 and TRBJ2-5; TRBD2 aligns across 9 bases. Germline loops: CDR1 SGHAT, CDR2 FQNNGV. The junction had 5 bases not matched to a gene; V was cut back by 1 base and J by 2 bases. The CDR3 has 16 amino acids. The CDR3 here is CASSLGLAAPQETQYF. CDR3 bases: TGTGCCAGCAGCTTAGGACTAGCGGCCCCACAAGAGACCCAGTACTTC.

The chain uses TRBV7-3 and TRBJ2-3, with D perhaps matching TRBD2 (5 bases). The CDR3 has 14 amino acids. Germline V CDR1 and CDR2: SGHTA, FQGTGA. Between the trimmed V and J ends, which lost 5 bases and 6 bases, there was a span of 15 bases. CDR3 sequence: CASSPRVGSDTQYF. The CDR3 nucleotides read TGTGCCAGCAGCCCCCGGGTAGGGAGTGATACGCAGTATTTT.

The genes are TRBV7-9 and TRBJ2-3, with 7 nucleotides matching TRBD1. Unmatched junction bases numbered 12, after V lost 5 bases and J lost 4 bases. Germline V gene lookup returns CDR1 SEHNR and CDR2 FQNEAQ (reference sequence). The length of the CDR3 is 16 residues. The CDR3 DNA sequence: TGTGCCAGCAGCCGACGGAGACAGGGTGTCGCAGATACGCAGTATTTT. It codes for CASSRRRQGVADTQYF.

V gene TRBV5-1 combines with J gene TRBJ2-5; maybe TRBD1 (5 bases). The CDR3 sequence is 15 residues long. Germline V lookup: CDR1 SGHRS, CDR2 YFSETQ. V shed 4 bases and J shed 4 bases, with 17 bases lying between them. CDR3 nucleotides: TGCGCCAGCAGCGGGCAGGTACTCCAGGGAGAGACCCAGTACTTC. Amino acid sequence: CASSGQVLQGETQYF.

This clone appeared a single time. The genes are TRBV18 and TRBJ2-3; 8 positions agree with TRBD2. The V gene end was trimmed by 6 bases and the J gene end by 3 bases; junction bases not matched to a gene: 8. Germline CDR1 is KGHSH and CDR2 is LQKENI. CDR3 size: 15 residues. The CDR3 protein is CASSPLGTRTDTQYF. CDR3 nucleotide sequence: TGTGCCAGCTCCCCCTTAGGGACTAGGACAGATACGCAGTATTTT.

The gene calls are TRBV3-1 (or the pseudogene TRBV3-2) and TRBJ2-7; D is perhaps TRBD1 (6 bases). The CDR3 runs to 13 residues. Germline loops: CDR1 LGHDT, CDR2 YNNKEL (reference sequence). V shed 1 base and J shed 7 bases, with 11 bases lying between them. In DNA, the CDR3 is TGTGCCAGCAGCCAAGTCCCCCAGGGGGAGCAGTACTTC. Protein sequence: CASSQVPQGEQYF.

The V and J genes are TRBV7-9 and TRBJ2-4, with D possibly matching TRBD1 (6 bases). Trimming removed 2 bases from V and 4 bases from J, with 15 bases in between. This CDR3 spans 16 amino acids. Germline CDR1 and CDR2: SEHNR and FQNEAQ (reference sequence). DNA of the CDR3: TGTGCCAGCAGCTTAAGTTTTAGCAGGGGAAAAAACATTCAGTACTTC. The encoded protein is CASSLSFSRGKNIQYF. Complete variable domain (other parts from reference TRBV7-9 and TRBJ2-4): DTGVSQNPRHKITKRGQNVTFRCDPISEHNRLYWYRQTLGQGPEFLTYFQNEAQLEKSRLLSDRFSAERPKGSFSTLEIQRTEQGDSAMYLCASSLSFSRGKNIQYFGAGTRLSVL.

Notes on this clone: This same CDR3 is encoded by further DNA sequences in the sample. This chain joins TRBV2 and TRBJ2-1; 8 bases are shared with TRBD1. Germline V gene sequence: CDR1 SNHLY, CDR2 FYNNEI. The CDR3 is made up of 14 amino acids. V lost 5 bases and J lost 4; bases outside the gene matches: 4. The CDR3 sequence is CASSRQGAYNEQFF. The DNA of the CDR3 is TGTGCCAGCAGTAGGCAGGGGGCATACAATGAGCAGTTCTTC.

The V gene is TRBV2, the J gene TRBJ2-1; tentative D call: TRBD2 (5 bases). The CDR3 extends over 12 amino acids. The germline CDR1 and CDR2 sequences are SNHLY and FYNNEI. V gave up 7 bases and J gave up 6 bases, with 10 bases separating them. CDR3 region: CASKFEGNEQFF. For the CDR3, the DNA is TGTGCCAGCAAGTTCGAGGGCAATGAGCAGTTCTTC.

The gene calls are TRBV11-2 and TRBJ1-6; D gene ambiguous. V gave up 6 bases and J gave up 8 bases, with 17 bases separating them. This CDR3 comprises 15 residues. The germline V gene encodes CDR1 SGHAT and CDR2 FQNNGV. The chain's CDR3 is CASSPRRGGDSPLHF. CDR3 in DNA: TGTGCCAGCAGTCCGCGTCGGGGTGGGGATTCACCCCTCCACTTT.

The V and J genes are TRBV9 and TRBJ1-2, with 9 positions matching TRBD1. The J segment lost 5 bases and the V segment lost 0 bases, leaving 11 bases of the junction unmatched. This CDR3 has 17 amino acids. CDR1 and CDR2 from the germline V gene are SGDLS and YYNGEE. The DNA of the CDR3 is TGTGCCAGCAGCGTAGCCCCGGGACAGGGTCCCTTTTATGGCTACACCTTC. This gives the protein CASSVAPGQGPFYGYTF.

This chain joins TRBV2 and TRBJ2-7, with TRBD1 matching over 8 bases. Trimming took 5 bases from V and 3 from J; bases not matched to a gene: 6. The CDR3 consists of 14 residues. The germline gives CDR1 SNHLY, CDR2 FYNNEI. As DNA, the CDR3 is TGTGCCAGCAGTCCCCCGGGACAGGACTACGAGCAGTACTTC. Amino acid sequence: CASSPPGQDYEQYF.

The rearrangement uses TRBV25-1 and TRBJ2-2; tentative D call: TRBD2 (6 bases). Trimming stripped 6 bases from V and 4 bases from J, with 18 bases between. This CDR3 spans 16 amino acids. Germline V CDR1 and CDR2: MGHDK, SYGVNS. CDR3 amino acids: CASSRLLAGGTGELFF. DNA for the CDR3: TGTGCCAGCAGCAGACTATTAGCCGGGGGCACCGGGGAGCTGTTTTTT.

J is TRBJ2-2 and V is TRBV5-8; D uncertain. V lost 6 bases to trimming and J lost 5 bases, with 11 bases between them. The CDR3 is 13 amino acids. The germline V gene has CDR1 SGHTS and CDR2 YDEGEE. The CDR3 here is CASILNPTGELFF. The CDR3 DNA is TGTGCCAGCATCTTAAATCCAACCGGGGAGCTGTTTTTT.

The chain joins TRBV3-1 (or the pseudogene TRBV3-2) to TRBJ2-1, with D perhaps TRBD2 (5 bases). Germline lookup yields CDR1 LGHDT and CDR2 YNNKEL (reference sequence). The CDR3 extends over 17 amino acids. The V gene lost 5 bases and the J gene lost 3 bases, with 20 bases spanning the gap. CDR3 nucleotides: TGTGCCAGCAGCTATAGCTTTAGCGCTGGTCACTACAATGAGCAGTTCTTC. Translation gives CASSYSFSAGHYNEQFF.

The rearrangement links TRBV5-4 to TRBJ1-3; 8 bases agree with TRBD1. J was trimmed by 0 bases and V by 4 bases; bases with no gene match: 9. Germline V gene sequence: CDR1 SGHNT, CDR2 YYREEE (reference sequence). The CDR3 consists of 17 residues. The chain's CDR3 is CASSADRAYSSGNTIYF. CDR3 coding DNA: TGTGCCAGCAGCGCGGACAGGGCCTACAGCTCTGGAAACACCATATATTTT.

CDR3 amino acids: CASSEGGGGNYGYTF. Here the CDR3 DNA reads TGTGCCAGCAGTGAAGGGGGAGGGGGTAACTATGGCTACACCTTC. This chain connects TRBV6-1 to TRBJ1-2, with D possibly TRBD1 on 6 matching bases. V lost 1 base to trimming and J lost 1 base, with 10 bases between them. Germline assignment: CDR1 MNHNS and CDR2 SASEGT. This CDR3 contains 15 residues.

Written as DNA, the CDR3 is TGTGCCAGCAGCTTACAGAACAGGGAGACCCAGTACTTC. Translated: CASSLQNRETQYF. J is TRBJ2-5 and V is TRBV7-8; D possibly corresponds to TRBD1 (5 bases). From germline, CDR1 is SGHVS and CDR2 FQNEAQ. This CDR3 is 13 amino acids long. Trimming took 2 bases from V and 5 from J, leaving 9 bases between them.

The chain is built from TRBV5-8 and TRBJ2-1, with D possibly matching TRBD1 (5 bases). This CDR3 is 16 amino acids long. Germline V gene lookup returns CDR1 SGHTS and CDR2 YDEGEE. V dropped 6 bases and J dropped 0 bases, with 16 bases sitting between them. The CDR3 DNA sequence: TGTGCCAGCATTACCGACAGACTGAGCTCCTACAATGAGCAGTTCTTC. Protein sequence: CASITDRLSSYNEQFF.

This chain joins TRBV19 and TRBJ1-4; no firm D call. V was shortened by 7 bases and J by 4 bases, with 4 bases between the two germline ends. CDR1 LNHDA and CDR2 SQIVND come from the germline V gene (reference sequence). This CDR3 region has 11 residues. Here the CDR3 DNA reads TGTGCCAGTAACAGTAATGAAAAACTGTTTTTT. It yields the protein CASNSNEKLFF.

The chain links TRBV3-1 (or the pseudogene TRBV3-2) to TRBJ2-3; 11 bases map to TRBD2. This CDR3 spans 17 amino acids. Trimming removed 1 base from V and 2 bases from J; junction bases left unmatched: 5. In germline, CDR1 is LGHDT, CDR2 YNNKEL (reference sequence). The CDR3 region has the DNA TGTGCCAGCAGCCAAGCTAGCGGGGGGCGCCTCACAGATACGCAGTATTTT. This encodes CASSQASGGRLTDTQYF.

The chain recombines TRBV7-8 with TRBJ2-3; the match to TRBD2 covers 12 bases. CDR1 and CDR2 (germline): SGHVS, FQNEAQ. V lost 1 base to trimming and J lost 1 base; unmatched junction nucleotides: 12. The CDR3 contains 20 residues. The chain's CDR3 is CASSLVGSSGGALGTDTQYF. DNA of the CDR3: TGTGCCAGCAGCTTAGTAGGGTCTAGCGGGGGGGCCCTGGGCACAGATACGCAGTATTTT.

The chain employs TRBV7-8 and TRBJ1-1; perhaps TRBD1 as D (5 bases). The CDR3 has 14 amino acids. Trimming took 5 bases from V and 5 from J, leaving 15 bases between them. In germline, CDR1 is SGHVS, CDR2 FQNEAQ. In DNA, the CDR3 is TGTGCCAGCAGCCCTCGGGACTCACGGACTGAAGCTTTCTTT. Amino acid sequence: CASSPRDSRTEAFF. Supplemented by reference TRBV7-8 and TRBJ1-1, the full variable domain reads GAGVSQSPRYKVAKRGQDVALRCDPISGHVSLFWYQQALGQGPEFLTYFQNEAQLDKSGLPSDRFFAERPEGSVSTLKIQRTQQEDSAVYLCASSPRDSRTEAFFGQGTRLTVV.